This passage covers 9 T cell receptor beta chains from one sample sequenced in a study of blood T cell repertoires in COVID-19. The repertoire was sequenced with immunoSEQ multiplex PCR; TCRdb's copy has only in-frame clones and lacks some. The sample carries about 200,000 clones, about nine tenths recorded once. Material for sequencing was peripheral blood. All receptors derive from a man aged 40-50 years with acute or convalescent COVID-19.

The chain combines TRBV6-1 with TRBJ2-3, with a tentative D call TRBD2 (6 bases). Germline CDR1 and CDR2: MNHNS and SASEGT. V was shortened by 4 bases and J by 2 bases, with 19 bases between the two germline ends. The CDR3 sequence is 17 residues long. CDR3: CASSGSPRDPYTDTQYF. The CDR3, as DNA: TGTGCCAGCAGTGGGTCTCCGCGGGACCCCTACACAGATACGCAGTATTTT.

V usage is TRBV27 and J usage is TRBJ2-1; 11 nucleotides line up with TRBD2. Trimming at V came to 6 bases and at J to 2 bases, leaving 6 bases not matched to a gene. Germline V gene data show CDR1 as MNHEY and CDR2 as SMNVEV (reference sequence). This CDR3 is built from 16 residues. This CDR3 reads CASSQYSGGAYNEQFF. Here the CDR3 DNA reads TGTGCCAGCAGCCAATATAGCGGGGGGGCCTACAATGAGCAGTTCTTC.

The chain couples TRBV5-6 to TRBJ2-5; D gene unclear. CDR1 SGHDT and CDR2 YYEEEE come from the germline V gene. The CDR3 consists of 14 residues. The V end was cut by 1 base, the J end by 0 bases, with 7 bases between. CDR3 residues: CASSLYGYQETQYF. CDR3 sequence (DNA): TGTGCCAGCAGCTTGTACGGGTACCAAGAGACCCAGTACTTC.

The chain carries TRBV18 and TRBJ2-1; D remains unclear. Germline CDR1 is KGHSH and CDR2 is LQKENI. The CDR3 spans 14 residues. V was cut by 2 bases and J by 8 bases, with 13 bases left in between. CDR3 loop: CASSPVPSRDEQFF. The CDR3, as DNA: TGTGCCAGCTCACCAGTACCATCCCGGGATGAGCAGTTCTTC.

The V gene is TRBV30, the J gene TRBJ1-6; D is uncertain. The CDR3 is 18 amino acids. Trimming cost V 0 bases and J 0 bases, with 15 bases left between them. CDR1 and CDR2 (germline): GTSNPN, SVGIG (reference sequence). The CDR3 nucleotides are TGTGCCTGGAGTGTATTCGCCTTCACGAGCTCCTATAATTCACCCCTCCACTTT. This translates into CAWSVFAFTSSYNSPLHF. Full variable domain (outside the CDR3, taken from reference TRBV30 and TRBJ1-6): SQTIHQWPATLVQPVGSPLSLECTVEGTSNPNLYWYRQAAGRGLQLLFYSVGIGQISSEVPQNLSASRPQDRQFILSSKKLLLSDSGFYLCAWSVFAFTSSYNSPLHFGNGTRLTVT.

The gene calls are TRBV5-1 and TRBJ2-1; 9 nucleotides agree with TRBD2. Germline V gene sequence: CDR1 SGHRS, CDR2 YFSETQ. Germline trimming cut 0 bases from V and 8 bases from J; bases unmatched to any gene: 9. The CDR3 is made up of 16 amino acids. The CDR3 DNA is TGCGCCAGCAGCTTGGAAGGTAGCGGGGGTAGCCATGAGCAGTTCTTC. Encoded protein: CASSLEGSGGSHEQFF.

This chain uses TRBV5-1 with TRBJ1-2; TRBD1 matches at 12 bases. J lost 8 bases, V lost 1 base, and 3 bases had no gene match. The CDR3 consists of 14 residues. CDR1 and CDR2 (germline): SGHRS, YFSETQ. The CDR3 DNA reads as TGCGCCAGCAGCTTGTCCGGGACAGGGGGCGGCTACACCTTC. Amino acid sequence: CASSLSGTGGGYTF.

V usage is TRBV4-1 and J usage is TRBJ2-2; 8 bases agree with TRBD2. CDR1 and CDR2 (germline): MGHRA, YSYEKL. The V and J ends lost 5 bases and 5 bases, in that order; junction bases with no gene match: 4. The CDR3 has 14 residues. CDR3 in DNA: TGCGCCAGCAGCAACGGGGGGGGTACCGGGGAGCTGTTTTTT. Protein product: CASSNGGGTGELFF.

This chain links TRBV7-9 with TRBJ2-5, with TRBD1 as a possible D gene (6 bases). V was cut by 2 bases and J by 0 bases, with 13 bases left in between. Germline CDR1 SEHNR, CDR2 FQNEAQ (reference sequence). The length of the CDR3 is 16 residues. The CDR3 loop is CASSLYRRGHQETQYF. CDR3 DNA: TGTGCCAGCAGCTTATACCGCAGGGGCCACCAAGAGACCCAGTACTTC.